This T cell receptor (beta chain) derives from a study of T cell clonotyping in hematopoietic cell transplantation. Study findings and constraints: At the given depth, recipient repertoires were over 97% de novo clonotypes. Pathologically expanded recipient clonotypes increased progressively from day 30 to day 180 as diversity fell. Broader posttransplant TCR repertoire diversity was predicted by graft donor and pretransplant recipient Inverse Simpson Index values.

Assay: immunoSEQ multiplex PCR; the TCRdb copy retains only in-frame clones and omits some. Of about 16,000 clones in the sample, 85% to 90% were seen once. This CDR3 region has 17 residues. V was shortened by 4 bases and J by 0 bases, with 13 bases between the two germline ends. Germline V CDR1 and CDR2: SEHNR, FQNEAQ (reference sequence). As for this clone: What it recognizes is unknown.

The source of this sequence is a man aged 45 to 65 in good health. Some clones in this sample may be carry-over from other donors' samples. This sequence joins TRBV7-9 and TRBJ2-6; D unresolved. Specimen: peripheral blood mononuclear cells. This chain's CDR3 is CASSWPGISSGANVLTF. The CDR3 DNA sequence: TGTGCCAGCAGCTGGCCAGGTATAAGCTCTGGGGCCAACGTCCTGACTTTC.